The 24 T cell receptor beta chains in this list originate from one sample, sequenced in a study of blood T cell repertoires in COVID-19. Here immunoSEQ multiplex PCR was the method, and the copy in TCRdb shows in-frame clones only, minus some. The sample has hundreds of thousands of clones, 88% seen once. Specimen: PBMCs or T cells enriched from blood (not recorded which). The receptors were gathered from a woman aged 60-70 years in a cohort exposed to, infected with or recovered from COVID-19 (not recorded which).

CDR3: CATKTSGSTNEQFF. Here the CDR3 DNA reads TGTGCCACCAAAACTAGCGGGAGTACCAATGAGCAGTTCTTC. The J gene is TRBJ2-1, the V gene TRBV15; the match to TRBD2 covers 11 bases. This CDR3 is built from 14 residues. Germline CDR1 and CDR2: LNHNV and YYDKDF (reference sequence). V shed 7 bases and J 6 bases; nucleotides not matched to a gene: 5.

This sequence joins TRBV2 and TRBJ1-2; no clear D gene. The CDR3 has 13 amino acids. V was pared by 6 bases and J by 8 bases, with 16 bases between. Germline lookup yields CDR1 SNHLY and CDR2 FYNNEI. Written as DNA, the CDR3 is TGTGCCAGCAGGGACTTCGACAAGGGAGGCTACACCTTC. It encodes CASRDFDKGGYTF.

The CDR3: CSASRTSVNNEQFF. For the CDR3, the DNA is TGCAGTGCTAGTAGGACTAGCGTCAACAATGAGCAGTTCTTC. The rearrangement links TRBV20-1 to TRBJ2-1, with 9 bases aligning to TRBD2. Germline-derived CDR1 and CDR2 are DFQATT and SNEGSKA (reference sequence). V shed 3 bases and J 5 bases; nucleotides not matched to a gene: 5. The length of the CDR3 is 14 residues.

V is TRBV14 and J is TRBJ1-5, with D possibly being TRBD1 (6 bases). V was shortened by 4 bases and J by 5 bases, with 12 bases between the two germline ends. The germline gives CDR1 SGHDN, CDR2 FVKESK. This CDR3 is built from 14 residues. CDR3 DNA sequence: TGTGCCAGCAGCCGAGGGGGGGGCGATCAGCCCCAGCATTTT. This codes for CASSRGGGDQPQHF. Based on the CDR3 plus reference TRBV14 and TRBJ1-5, the full variable domain is EAGVTQFPSHSVIEKGQTVTLRCDPISGHDNLYWYRRVMGKEIKFLLHFVKESKQDESGMPNNRFLAERTGGTYSTLKVQPAELEDSGVYFCASSRGGGDQPQHFGDGTRLSIL.

This rearrangement joins TRBV7-8 to TRBJ1-2, with 10 bases fitting TRBD1. Germline V lookup: CDR1 SGHVS, CDR2 FQNEAQ. Trimming took 6 bases from V and 7 from J; bases not matched to a gene: 11. The CDR3 is made up of 15 amino acids. The chain's CDR3 is CASSLPGTGVPGYTF. CDR3 nucleotides: TGTGCCAGCAGTCTCCCCGGGACAGGGGTCCCTGGCTACACCTTC.

The chain carries TRBV28 and TRBJ2-1; 8 bases agree with TRBD1. Trimming at V came to 5 bases and at J to 6 bases, leaving 12 bases not matched to a gene. Germline V lookup: CDR1 MDHEN, CDR2 SYDVKM. The CDR3 has 16 amino acids. The CDR3 sequence: CASSPHTGQGSNEQFF. The CDR3 DNA is TGTGCCAGCAGTCCGCACACCGGACAGGGATCCAATGAGCAGTTCTTC.

This clone was picked up one time. This CDR3 is CTGTVDYEQYF. The CDR3 DNA sequence: TGCACAGGGACAGTTGACTACGAGCAGTACTTC. The J gene is TRBJ2-7, the V gene TRBV20-1; 7 bases fit TRBD1. The CDR3 is 11 residues long. Germline CDR1 DFQATT, CDR2 SNEGSKA (reference sequence).

The chain employs TRBV28 and TRBJ2-1, with 9 bases that match TRBD2. Germline-derived CDR1 and CDR2 are MDHEN and SYDVKM. V lost 6 bases, J lost 5 bases, and 5 bases stayed unmatched. The CDR3 is 14 amino acids. CDR3 in DNA: TGTGCCAGCAGGGAGACTAGCGGTAACAATGAGCAGTTCTTC. Amino acids: CASRETSGNNEQFF.

The gene calls are TRBV7-8 and TRBJ2-1; weak D call: TRBD1 (5 bases). Germline CDR1 SGHVS, CDR2 FQNEAQ. Trimming took off 0 bases at V and 4 bases at J, with 25 bases between the two ends. The CDR3 loop spans 20 amino acids. This CDR3 reads CASSLALSVYQGTSYNEQFF. For the CDR3, the DNA is TGTGCCAGCAGCTTAGCGCTAAGTGTGTATCAGGGCACCTCTTACAATGAGCAGTTCTTC.

The chain carries TRBV7-3 and TRBJ1-1; 8 bases are shared with TRBD1. Germline CDR1 reads SGHTA; CDR2 reads FQGTGA. This CDR3 has 14 amino acids. The V and J ends lost 6 bases and 2 bases, in that order; junction bases with no gene match: 5. CDR3 sequence: CASSPGQGNTEAFF. CDR3 bases: TGTGCCAGCAGTCCCGGACAGGGAAACACTGAAGCTTTCTTT. The whole variable domain, remainder taken from reference TRBV7-3 and TRBJ1-1, is GAGVSQTPSNKVTEKGKYVELRCDPISGHTALYWYRQSLGQGPEFLIYFQGTGAADDSGLPNDRFFAVRPEGSVSTLKIQRTERGDSAVYLCASSPGQGNTEAFFGQGTRLTVV.

The chain has TRBV24-1 and TRBJ2-7; 7 nucleotides match TRBD1. V lost 5 bases, J lost 2 bases, and 8 bases stayed unmatched. Looked up from germline, CDR1 is KGHDR and CDR2 is SFDVKD. The CDR3 contains 15 residues. The CDR3 sequence: CATSAGTGVAYEQYF. DNA of the CDR3: TGTGCCACCAGTGCCGGTACAGGGGTTGCCTACGAGCAGTACTTC.

The chain couples TRBV28 to TRBJ1-2; 7 nucleotides agree with TRBD1. The CDR3 totals 13 residues. The trim removed 6 bases at V and 3 bases at J, leaving 4 bases unmatched. From germline, CDR1 is MDHEN and CDR2 SYDVKM. This chain's CDR3 is CASRVQGYYGYTF. In DNA, the CDR3 is TGTGCCAGCAGAGTACAGGGGTACTATGGCTACACCTTC.

This chain links TRBV11-2 with TRBJ1-1; 8 nucleotides align to TRBD1. CDR3 size: 17 residues. The V gene end was trimmed by 5 bases and the J gene end by 0 bases; junction bases not matched to a gene: 11. CDR1 and CDR2 (germline): SGHAT, FQNNGV. The CDR3 spells CASSLRDRPIMNTEAFF. The CDR3 DNA follows: TGTGCCAGCAGCCTTAGGGACAGGCCGATCATGAACACTGAAGCTTTCTTT. Complete variable domain (other parts from reference TRBV11-2 and TRBJ1-1): EAGVAQSPRYKIIEKRQSVAFWCNPISGHATLYWYQQILGQGPKLLIQFQNNGVVDDSQLPKDRFSAERLKGVDSTLKIQPAKLEDSAVYLCASSLRDRPIMNTEAFFGQGTRLTVV.

The CDR3 spells CASSPFRDRRVQETQYF. The CDR3 DNA follows: TGTGCCAGCAGCCCCTTCCGGGACAGGCGGGTTCAAGAGACCCAGTACTTC. The rearrangement joins TRBV7-2 to TRBJ2-5; 8 nucleotides match TRBD1. The CDR3 covers 17 residues. CDR1 SGHTA and CDR2 FQGNSA come from the germline V gene. Losses at the gene ends were 5 bases for V and 2 bases for J; bases not matched to a gene: 13.

V usage is TRBV9 and J usage is TRBJ2-2; the match to TRBD2 covers 15 bases. Germline CDR1 and CDR2: SGDLS and YYNGEE. V shed 6 bases, J shed 10 bases, and the junction held 16 bases outside the gene matches. This CDR3 spans 18 amino acids. The CDR3 is CASTLRGLAGGGFEELFF. The CDR3 DNA is TGTGCCAGCACCTTAAGAGGACTAGCGGGAGGGGGGTTCGAGGAGCTGTTTTTT.

This rearrangement joins TRBV27 to TRBJ2-7, with 9 positions matching TRBD2. The germline gives CDR1 MNHEY, CDR2 SMNVEV (reference sequence). The ends lost 5 bases at V and 3 bases at J; junction bases unmatched: 23. The CDR3 runs 20 residues. The CDR3 DNA follows: TGTGCCAGCAGTCACAAACCCCTAAATAGCGGGAGAGGCCTGGACTACGAGCAGTACTTC. It translates to CASSHKPLNSGRGLDYEQYF.

The chain couples TRBV24-1 to TRBJ2-1; TRBD2 matches 16 bases. In germline, CDR1 is KGHDR, CDR2 SFDVKD. This CDR3 region has 16 residues. Trimming cost V 3 bases and J 9 bases; bases outside gene matches: 4. Written as DNA, the CDR3 is TGTGCCACCAGTGATCCCGGGACTAGCGGGAGGGTTGAGCAGTTCTTC. Protein sequence: CATSDPGTSGRVEQFF.

This chain connects TRBV24-1 to TRBJ2-1; 12 bases map to TRBD2. The junction had 12 bases not matched to a gene; V was cut back by 5 bases and J by 8 bases. Germline CDR1 reads KGHDR; CDR2 reads SFDVKD. CDR3 length: 17 residues. CDR3 amino acids: CATSGRALAGGRYEQFF. The DNA of the CDR3 is TGTGCCACCAGTGGCAGGGCCCTAGCGGGAGGGCGCTATGAGCAGTTCTTC.

This clone was found a few times. The same CDR3 is also encoded by other DNA sequences in this sample. The chain joins TRBV2 to TRBJ2-5; possible D gene TRBD2, 6 bases. The germline V and J ends were trimmed by 2 bases and 4 bases, with 11 bases remaining between them. This CDR3 has 14 amino acids. Germline lookup yields CDR1 SNHLY and CDR2 FYNNEI. The CDR3 DNA reads TGTGCCAGCAGTGAAAGGGTGGGGGGAGAGACCCAGTACTTC. It is translated as CASSERVGGETQYF. The variable domain in full, with the rest retrieved from reference TRBV2 and TRBJ2-5, is EPEVTQTPSHQVTQMGQEVILRCVPISNHLYFYWYRQILGQKVEFLVSFYNNEISEKSEIFDDQFSVERPDGSNFTLKIRSTKLEDSAMYFCASSERVGGETQYFGPGTRLLVL.

The chain links TRBV12-3 or TRBV12-4 to TRBJ2-7; a possible D gene is TRBD2 (5 bases). The V end lost 6 bases, the J end lost 7 bases, and 13 bases lay between the germline ends. The CDR3 length is 12 residues. The CDR3 DNA follows: TGTGCCAGCAGCCTGGACTCGGGGGAGCAGTACTTC. Its translation: CASSLDSGEQYF.

V gene TRBV6-5 combines with J gene TRBJ2-1; 9 positions agree with TRBD1. V lost 9 bases to trimming and J lost 1 base; unmatched junction nucleotides: 7. CDR3 size: 15 residues. CDR1 is MNHEY and CDR2 is SVGAGI in the germline V gene. The CDR3 DNA is TGTGCCAGGAGGACAGGGGCCCTATCCTACAATGAGCAGTTCTTC. This translates into CARRTGALSYNEQFF.

V and J are TRBV24-1 and TRBJ1-1, with TRBD1 as a possible D gene (5 bases). Trimming took off 3 bases at V and 4 bases at J, with 14 bases between the two ends. From germline, CDR1 is KGHDR and CDR2 SFDVKD. The CDR3 is made up of 15 amino acids. CDR3 bases: TGTGCCACCAGTGATGGGCGGGGACGGGGCACTGAAGCTTTCTTT. It codes for CATSDGRGRGTEAFF.

This chain links TRBV7-8 with TRBJ2-7; 11 positions agree with TRBD2. The V and J ends lost 1 base and 3 bases, in that order; junction bases with no gene match: 5. CDR1 and CDR2 (germline): SGHVS, FQNEAQ. This CDR3 is 16 amino acids long. The CDR3 loop reads CASSLEGLAVNYEQYF. CDR3 DNA: TGTGCCAGCAGCTTAGAGGGACTAGCGGTAAACTACGAGCAGTACTTC.

V and J are TRBV7-9 and TRBJ1-1; TRBD1 matches 7 bases. This CDR3 comprises 17 residues. With 1 base clipped from V and 1 base from J, the junction kept 9 bases outside the gene matches. Per germline, CDR1 SEHNR and CDR2 FQNEAQ (reference sequence). The CDR3 sequence: CASSLGPGQPSNTEAFF. The DNA of the CDR3 is TGTGCCAGCAGCTTAGGACCGGGACAGCCCTCGAACACTGAAGCTTTCTTT.